One and the same sample provided the 5 T cell receptor beta chains below, sequenced in a study of blood T cell repertoires in COVID-19 (dated by TCRdb to 2019 to 2021). Libraries were built with the immunoSEQ multiplex PCR assay. Here the immuneACCESS table is served through TCRdb, limited to in-frame sequences with V and J called. Missing clones are a known gap in these copies; in checked studies unresolved V genes cover under half, and the rest lacks a known reason. The sample yields fewer than 350,000 clones; roughly 90% were counted once. The leading ten clones occupy 3% to 4% of the sample. The material sequenced was peripheral blood. Receptor source: a woman aged 60-70 years with COVID-19, enrolled during active disease.

The chain couples TRBV2 to TRBJ1-1; 7 bases match TRBD1. Germline V CDR1 and CDR2: SNHLY, FYNNEI. CDR3 length: 16 amino acids. With V trimmed by 8 bases and J by 1 base, 13 bases remained unmatched. CDR3 coding DNA: TGTGCCAGCTCTCCGGCAAGACAGGGCGGGAACACTGAAGCTTTCTTT. Protein sequence: CASSPARQGGNTEAFF.

The rearrangement joins TRBV20-1 to TRBJ1-1; D not certain. The V gene's germline CDR1 is DFQATT and CDR2 SNEGSKA (reference sequence). This CDR3 is 11 amino acids long. V was clipped by 6 bases and J by 1 base, with 6 bases between them. In nucleotides, the CDR3 is TGCAGTGCGGGCGCGAACACTGAAGCTTTCTTT. Translated: CSAGANTEAFF.

The V and J genes are TRBV2 and TRBJ1-2, with 7 positions matching TRBD1. This CDR3 spans 14 amino acids. Trimming at V came to 8 bases and at J to 4 bases, leaving 10 bases not matched to a gene. Germline V gene sequence: CDR1 SNHLY, CDR2 FYNNEI. This chain's CDR3 is CASGRQGFPYGYTF. In DNA form, the CDR3 reads TGTGCCAGCGGGAGACAGGGTTTTCCCTATGGCTACACCTTC.

The chain couples TRBV19 to TRBJ1-5; 7 positions agree with TRBD1. V shed 5 bases, J shed 3 bases, and the junction held 10 bases outside the gene matches. The CDR3 totals 16 residues. Germline V gives CDR1 LNHDA, CDR2 SQIVND (reference sequence). CDR3 region: CASSPRQGLNNQPQHF. Here the CDR3 DNA reads TGTGCCAGTAGTCCACGACAGGGCCTTAACAATCAGCCCCAGCATTTT.

The chain is built from TRBV20-1 and TRBJ2-5; 7 bases fit TRBD1. The CDR3 covers 11 residues. V was clipped by 8 bases and J by 5 bases; unmatched bases: 5. From germline, CDR1 is DFQATT and CDR2 SNEGSKA (reference sequence). The CDR3 sequence is CSSNRGETQYF. In DNA form, the CDR3 reads TGCAGTAGTAACAGGGGCGAGACCCAGTACTTC.